This T cell receptor beta chain originates from a study of a mutant IDH1 vaccine in newly diagnosed glioma. Study details: Treated patients showed a male proportion of around 62%, a female proportion of approximately 38%, and a mean age of around 39 years. Visit V12 was at week 35; visit V13 was at week 47. The study's findings and limits: Of the patients, 80% to 95% had vaccine-induced immune responses.

Profiling relied on immunoSEQ multiplex PCR, and the TCRdb table lists in-frame clones only, not all of them. The data show more than 50,000 clones, about two thirds seen once. Time point reported: week 47, end of study. Vaccine doses each comprised 300 ug of mutant IDH1 20-mer peptide, with topical imiquimod. Tumors from donors were new WHO grade 3 or 4 IDH1-mutant astrocytomas with ATRX loss. CDR3 size: 15 residues. Germline loops: CDR1 SSHAT, CDR2 FNYEAQ (reference sequence). Between the trimmed V and J ends, which lost 0 bases and 4 bases, there was a span of 11 bases. About this clone: Its antigen is still unknown.

V and J are TRBV7-7 and TRBJ2-3, with D perhaps assigned TRBD1 or TRBD2 (6 bases each). The material was peripheral blood mononuclear cells (PBMCs), obtained from a glioma patient whose treatment included an IDH1 peptide vaccine. This TCR came from a man between 40 and 49 years old with glioma. Some clones in this sample may be carry-over from other donors' samples. DNA of the CDR3: TGTGCCAGCAGCTTAGCGGGGGGCCGGTCAGATACGCAGTATTTT. This sequence encodes CASSLAGGRSDTQYF.